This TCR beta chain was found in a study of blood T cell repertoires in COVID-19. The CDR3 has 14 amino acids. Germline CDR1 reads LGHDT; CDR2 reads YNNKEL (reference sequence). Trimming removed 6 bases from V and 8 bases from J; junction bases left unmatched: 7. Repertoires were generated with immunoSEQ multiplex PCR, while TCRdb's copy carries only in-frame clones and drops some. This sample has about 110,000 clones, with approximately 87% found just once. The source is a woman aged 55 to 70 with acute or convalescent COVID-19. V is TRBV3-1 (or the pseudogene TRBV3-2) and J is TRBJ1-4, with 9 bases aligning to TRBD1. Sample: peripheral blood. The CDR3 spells CASRPDRGREKLFF. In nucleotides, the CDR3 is TGTGCCAGCAGACCGGACAGGGGCAGGGAAAAACTGTTTTTT.